This is a list of T cell receptor beta chains from one sample in a study of blood T cells in healthy people across ages. TCRdb re-called the 5' RACE reads through MiXCR, storing one row per CDR3 protein. The sample includes around 1,500,000 distinct CDR3 sequences, roughly 27% of them seen just once. The sequenced sample consisted of blood. Source of these receptors: a woman aged 25 to 39 in good health. CDR3s include the opening cysteine and the closing phenylalanine or tryptophan. The D gene is left open where the match is weak. Only part of the rows carry a size: once, few, many, or a class if the clone is expanded.

J	V	size	D	DNA	CDR3
TRBJ2-5	TRBV29-1	.	.	TGCAGCGTTGCCGAGAGGGTTGGGGAGCAGTACTTC	CSVAERVGEQYF
TRBJ2-7	TRBV6-6	many	TRBD2	TGTGCCAGCGGACTAGCGGGAACCTACGAGCAGTACTTC	CASGLAGTYEQYF
TRBJ2-7	TRBV6-6	many	.	TGTGCCAGCAGTTACAGGGGTCTCTTAAGCTCCTACGAGCAGTACTTC	CASSYRGLLSSYEQYF
TRBJ2-4	TRBV12-3/TRBV12-4	once	.	TGTGCCAGCAGTTGGCAAAACACCCACATTCTGTACTTC	CASSWQNTHILYF
TRBJ2-1	TRBV7-2	.	TRBD2	TGTGCCAGCAGCTCGGGGACTAGCGGAGTCCCCCAGTTCTTC	CASSSGTSGVPQFF
TRBJ1-2	TRBV3-1	few	TRBD1	TGTGCCAGCAGCCAACGGACAGGGGAGGATGGCTACACCTTC	CASSQRTGEDGYTF
TRBJ2-3	TRBV20-1	.	.	TGCAGTGCTGGGGACCCAACACGCACAGATACGCAGTATTTT	CSAGDPTRTDTQYF
TRBJ1-4	TRBV29-1	.	.	TGCAGCGTTGAAGATCCGCAGACAACTAATGAAAAACTGTTTTTT	CSVEDPQTTNEKLFF
TRBJ2-7	TRBV3-1	few	TRBD2	TGTGCCAGCAGCAAGACTAGCGGAGGGACCTACGAGCAGTACTTC	CASSKTSGGTYEQYF
TRBJ2-3	TRBV20-1	.	TRBD2	TGCAGTGCTAGAGAAGGGACTAGCGGGAGGCAAGCTACGCAGTATTTT	CSAREGTSGRQATQYF
TRBJ2-1	TRBV5-6	few	.	TGTGCCAGCACCCCAAAGGGGCTAGCAGTCTCCAATGAGCAGTTCTTC	CASTPKGLAVSNEQFF
TRBJ2-3	TRBV3-1	.	.	TGTGCCAGCAGGGGTCCTATGGATACGCAGTATTTT	CASRGPMDTQYF
TRBJ2-1	TRBV6-5	.	TRBD2	TGTGCCAGCAGTTACGCTAGCGGGAGATTAGGGCAGTTCTTC	CASSYASGRLGQFF
TRBJ2-5	TRBV6-6	.	TRBD2	TGTGCCAGCAGCGTTAGCGGGGGGGCTCGGGAGACCCAGTACTTC	CASSVSGGARETQYF
TRBJ2-1	TRBV7-2	few	TRBD2	TGTGCCAGCAGCCCAGAGATAAGTCGGACTAGCGGATTTAATGAGCAGTTCTTC	CASSPEISRTSGFNEQFF
TRBJ2-4	TRBV5-1	.	.	TGCGCCAGCACCCCTTTTGGGGGGACCAACATTCAGTACTTC	CASTPFGGTNIQYF
TRBJ1-6	TRBV20-1	.	.	TGCAGTGCCGCAGCTGGTGGGGAGTCCTATAATTCACCCCTCCACTTT	CSAAAGGESYNSPLHF
TRBJ2-5	TRBV7-2	.	.	TGTGCCAGCAGCACTCGTACAGGGGAGGTGGAGACCCAGTACTTC	CASSTRTGEVETQYF
TRBJ1-6	TRBV15	.	.	TGTGCCACCAGCAGAGACTCACCCCTCCACTTT	CATSRDSPLHF
TRBJ2-1	TRBV5-1	many	.	TGTGCCAGCAGCTCGCTAGCCGGGGAGCAGTTCTTC	CASSSLAGEQFF
TRBJ2-3	TRBV14	few	.	TGTGCCAGCAGCGACCAGTTCACAGATACGCAGTATTTT	CASSDQFTDTQYF
TRBJ2-3	TRBV9	few	.	TGTGCCAGCAGCATGTGGGGGTCAACAGATACGCAGTATTTT	CASSMWGSTDTQYF
TRBJ2-1	TRBV11-3	.	.	TGTGCCAGCAGCCCCAGTTGGGGGGAGCAGTTCTTC	CASSPSWGEQFF
TRBJ2-7	TRBV29-1	.	.	TGCAGCGTTTCGTCACCAACCCCCAATCCCTACGAGCAGTACTTC	CSVSSPTPNPYEQYF
TRBJ2-1	TRBV12-3/TRBV12-4	.	TRBD2	TGTGCCAGCAGTCCGCATAGCGGGGGGGCCCGGAATGAGCAGTTCTTC	CASSPHSGGARNEQFF
TRBJ2-7	TRBV6-2/TRBV6-3	many	.	TGTGCCAGCAGTTATTCTGAGGGCTACGAGCAGTACTTC	CASSYSEGYEQYF
TRBJ1-2	TRBV27	.	TRBD1	TGTGCCAGCAGTTGCCTGGACAGGGAGGGTAACTATGGCTACACCTTC	CASSCLDREGNYGYTF
TRBJ1-4	TRBV7-2	.	.	TGTGCCAGCAGCTTAGAGGCGCACCATAGGCGCGGTGAAAAACTGTTTTTT	CASSLEAHHRRGEKLFF
TRBJ1-5	TRBV15	few	.	TGTGCTACCAGCAGAGATAGAGGCAGAGGAAGCAATCAGCCCCAGCATTTT	CATSRDRGRGSNQPQHF
TRBJ1-5	TRBV20-1	.	.	TGCAGTGCTCTTTACGACGGACGAGGTACGCAGCATTTT	CSALYDGRGTQHF
TRBJ1-2	TRBV29-1	.	.	TGCAGCGTGGGCGGCGACTATGGCTACACCTTC	CSVGGDYGYTF
TRBJ1-6	TRBV6-2/TRBV6-3	few	TRBD1	TGTGCCAGCAGCCGGGACAGGACCGACTATAATTCACCCCTCCACTTT	CASSRDRTDYNSPLHF